What follows is one TCR beta chain and its context. This sample stems from a study of blood T cell repertoires in COVID-19. Across the whole study: Sites across the United States, Italy and Spain contributed samples from acute and convalescent COVID-19. PBMCs, B-cell-depleted T cells, or T cells were the source of the cDNA or gDNA that made up the material.

Seattle patients were enrolled while actively infected and followed longitudinally. Per the original methods: Quantification of nucleated cells was approximated via reference gene primer amplification. Assay: immunoSEQ multiplex PCR; the TCRdb copy retains only in-frame clones and omits some. Clone size and V and J calls were adopted from that table, with D and trimming inferred from the DNA. The table includes more than 150,000 clones, about four fifths detected once. CDR3 size: 14 residues. Between the trimmed V and J ends, which lost 4 bases and 4 bases, there was a span of 10 bases. Germline V gene sequence: CDR1 LNHDA, CDR2 SQIVND (reference sequence).

The specimen sequenced was peripheral blood. V usage is TRBV19 and J usage is TRBJ1-4, with D unresolved. This clonotype was obtained from a woman of 80 years or more with COVID-19, enrolled during active disease. In DNA form, the CDR3 reads TGTGCCAGTAGTAAGGGCGAGGGTAATGAAAAACTGTTTTTT. It specifies CASSKGEGNEKLFF.